Listed below are T cell receptor beta chains from one sample, sequenced in a study of cytomegalovirus exposure and HLA in healthy donors. The method was immunoSEQ multiplex PCR; TCRdb's version includes in-frame clones alone and lacks a portion of them. The sample has 200,000 to 250,000 clones; over 70% are singletons. Sequenced sample: PBMCs. These TCRs come from a woman aged 60-75 years in good health and CMV-seropositive. Both conserved end residues are part of each CDR3. D genes are given only for firm matches. Clone size is shown for a subset of rows, as once, few, many or a class of expanded clone.

cdr3_aa cdr3_nt j_call clone_size v_call cdr3_length d_call
CASSYNPEPNTEAFF TGTGCCAGCAGTTACAACCCGGAGCCGAACACTGAAGCTTTCTTT TRBJ1-1 once TRBV6-5 15 .
CASSQVPGTRGAEQYF TGTGCCAGCAGCCAAGTCCCCGGGACAAGGGGTGCCGAGCAGTACTTC TRBJ2-7 once TRBV4-2 16 .
CASSSRTSGGLDTQYF TGTGCCAGCAGCTCCCGGACTAGCGGCGGGTTGGATACGCAGTATTTT TRBJ2-3 . TRBV5-4 16 TRBD2
CASSDRGRLDTQYF TGTGCCAGCAGTGACAGGGGGCGATTAGATACGCAGTATTTT TRBJ2-3 . TRBV6-1 14 TRBD1
CASRLDDTGLAGNEQFF TGTGCAAGTCGCTTAGACGATACCGGACTAGCGGGGAATGAGCAGTTCTTC TRBJ2-1 once TRBV12-2 17 .
CASRQGRVTEAFF TGTGCCTCAAGACAGGGGAGAGTCACTGAAGCTTTCTTT TRBJ1-1 few TRBV30 13 TRBD1
CAISERGQDYEQYF TGTGCCATCAGTGAGAGAGGACAGGACTACGAGCAGTACTTC TRBJ2-7 . TRBV10-3 14 TRBD1
CASRRPQGPYEQYF TGTGCCAGCCGTCGACCCCAGGGGCCCTACGAGCAGTACTTC TRBJ2-7 few TRBV6-1 14 .
CASSPPAGGIGGTQYF TGTGCCAGCTCACCACCGGCAGGGGGCATTGGGGGTACGCAGTATTTT TRBJ2-3 . TRBV18 16 TRBD1
CASSLEEPSGNTIYF TGCGCCAGCAGCTTGGAAGAGCCCTCTGGAAACACCATATATTTT TRBJ1-3 . TRBV5-1 15 .
CASSLGPGTGNQETQYF TGTGCCAGCAGCTTGGGCCCCGGGACAGGGAACCAAGAGACCCAGTACTTC TRBJ2-5 . TRBV5-6 17 TRBD1
CASSTDVTGGEQYF TGTGCCAGCAGCACAGACGTCACAGGGGGGGAGCAGTACTTC TRBJ2-7 . TRBV9 14 TRBD1
CASSVRRDYGYTF TGTGCCAGCAGTGTCCGACGGGACTATGGCTACACCTTC TRBJ1-2 . TRBV6-1 13 .
CASSPSRRYGYTF TGCGCCAGCAGCCCTAGCAGGAGGTATGGCTACACCTTC TRBJ1-2 few TRBV4-1 13 .
CASSEVRSGELFF TGTGCCAGCAGTGAAGTACGGAGCGGGGAGCTGTTTTTT TRBJ2-2 . TRBV2 13 .
CASSSSGGSSYEQYF TGTGCCAGCAGTTCAAGCGGGGGGAGCTCCTACGAGCAGTACTTC TRBJ2-7 . TRBV6-5 15 TRBD2
CASSSPGRYEQYF TGTGCCAGCAGTTCCCCAGGGCGCTACGAGCAGTACTTC TRBJ2-7 few TRBV27 13 .
CATVTGPNQPQHF TGTGCCACCGTAACAGGTCCCAATCAGCCCCAGCATTTT TRBJ1-5 . TRBV10-3 13 .
CASSQSTGPADTQYF TGCGCCAGCAGCCAATCAACAGGGCCCGCGGATACGCAGTATTTT TRBJ2-3 . TRBV4-3 15 .
CAWSPKRGNTEAFF TGTGCCTGGAGCCCCAAGCGGGGTAACACTGAAGCTTTCTTT TRBJ1-1 . TRBV30 14 .
CAQSTEYSYEQYF TGTGCCCAATCGACAGAGTACTCCTACGAGCAGTACTTC TRBJ2-7 . TRBV30 13 .
CASSIGAIYEQYF TGTGCCAGCAGTATAGGGGCCATCTACGAGCAGTACTTC TRBJ2-7 . TRBV5-6 13 .